These 14 T cell receptor beta chains originate from one sample sequenced in a study of T cell responses to AZD1222 COVID-19 vaccine. Assay used: immunoSEQ multiplex PCR; TCRdb lists only in-frame clones, some missing. Found here are tens of thousands of clones, 90% of them singletons; the top ten hold around 3.4%. The specimen comprised peripheral blood, sampled 28 days after the second AZD1222 dose. Receptors originate from an adult who received the AZD1222 COVID-19 vaccine.

The CDR3 protein is CASSQAAGTPSNSPLHF. The DNA for the CDR3 is TGTGCCAGCAGCCAGGCGGCAGGGACACCGTCAAATTCACCCCTCCACTTT. The chain couples TRBV5-4 to TRBJ1-6; tentatively, D is TRBD1 (6 bases). Germline lookup yields CDR1 SGHNT and CDR2 YYREEE (reference sequence). The V end was cut by 4 bases, the J end by 7 bases, with 21 bases between. The CDR3 runs 17 residues. The variable domain in full, with the rest retrieved from reference TRBV5-4 and TRBJ1-6, is ETGVTQSPTHLIKTRGQQVTLRCSSQSGHNTVSWYQQALGQGPQFIFQYYREEENGRGNFPPRFSGLQFPNYSSELNVNALELDDSALYLCASSQAAGTPSNSPLHFGNGTRLTVT.

The CDR3 nucleotides are TGTGCCAGCAGCTTAGTCTTGGCAGATACGCAGTATTTT. Protein product: CASSLVLADTQYF. The chain recombines TRBV7-8 with TRBJ2-3; the D is unclear. Germline values: CDR1 SGHVS, CDR2 FQNEAQ. V lost 1 base, J lost 4 bases, and 6 bases lay in between. The CDR3 consists of 13 residues.

The chain carries TRBV6-5 and TRBJ1-1; unclear D gene. The germline V and J ends were trimmed by 7 bases and 4 bases, with 10 bases remaining between them. The CDR3 is made up of 12 amino acids. Germline V CDR1 and CDR2: MNHEY, SVGAGI. The CDR3 is CASTTGSTEAFF. CDR3 nucleotides: TGTGCCAGCACCACGGGCAGCACTGAAGCTTTCTTT.

In DNA, the CDR3 is TGTGCCAGCAGCCCCCGAGAACCGCTACCCTATGGCTACACCTTC. As protein: CASSPREPLPYGYTF. The gene calls are TRBV3-1 (or the pseudogene TRBV3-2) and TRBJ1-2; no reliable D call. Trimming stripped 4 bases from V and 4 bases from J, with 16 bases between. Per the germline V gene, CDR1 is LGHDT and CDR2 is YNNKEL (reference sequence). The CDR3 contains 15 residues.

The chain is built from TRBV12-3 or TRBV12-4 and TRBJ1-2, with D unclear. The CDR3 consists of 11 residues. V lost 10 bases to trimming and J lost 7 bases, with 13 bases between them. The CDR3 region is CATHSLGGYTF. CDR3 in DNA: TGTGCCACCCACTCCCTCGGTGGCTACACCTTC.

The chain uses TRBV29-1 and TRBJ1-2, with D possibly matching TRBD1 (5 bases). CDR1 is SQVTM, CDR2 ANQGSEA, per germline. The CDR3 is 13 amino acids. V gave up 3 bases and J gave up 3 bases, with 11 bases separating them. CDR3 DNA sequence: TGCAGCGTTGAGGAGGGGAGTCACTATGGCTACACCTTC. It specifies CSVEEGSHYGYTF.

V and J are TRBV7-9 and TRBJ2-1; perhaps D is TRBD1 or TRBD2 (5 bases each). Germline CDR1 is SEHNR and CDR2 is FQNEAQ (reference sequence). The ends were cut back, 5 bases at V and 9 bases at J, with 20 bases in the middle. The CDR3 totals 15 residues. Written as DNA, the CDR3 is TGTGCCAGCAGCCCTAGAGGGGCGAGGGGTGGTGAGCAGTTCTTC. Translation gives CASSPRGARGGEQFF.

V is TRBV2 and J is TRBJ1-1; no reliable D call. The V gene lost 3 bases and the J gene lost 4 bases, with 9 bases spanning the gap. The germline CDR1 and CDR2 sequences are SNHLY and FYNNEI. The CDR3 is 13 amino acids. The CDR3 nucleotides are TGTGCCAGCAGTGACGGGGAGGGCACTGAAGCTTTCTTT. It is translated as CASSDGEGTEAFF.

J is TRBJ1-6 and V is TRBV7-9, with D maybe TRBD1 (5 bases). The length of the CDR3 is 17 residues. CDR1 and CDR2 from the germline V gene are SEHNR and FQNEAQ (reference sequence). Trimming removed 5 bases at V and 3 bases at J, with 17 bases between. The CDR3 is CASSRFVGGIYNSPLHF. The CDR3 DNA reads TGTGCCAGCAGCCGCTTTGTTGGGGGTATCTATAATTCACCCCTCCACTTT. The variable domain in full, completed from reference TRBV7-9 and TRBJ1-6, reads DTGVSQNPRHKITKRGQNVTFRCDPISEHNRLYWYRQTLGQGPEFLTYFQNEAQLEKSRLLSDRFSAERPKGSFSTLEIQRTEQGDSAMYLCASSRFVGGIYNSPLHFGNGTRLTVT.

V is TRBV6-5 and J is TRBJ2-1; D is possibly TRBD2 (6 bases). Germline CDR1 and CDR2: MNHEY and SVGAGI. The CDR3 spans 14 residues. V was pared by 4 bases and J by 6 bases, with 13 bases between. CDR3 coding DNA: TGTGCCAGCAGTTTGTCGGGAGCCATCAATGAGCAGTTCTTC. This codes for CASSLSGAINEQFF.

The genes are TRBV11-3 and TRBJ2-3; TRBD2 is a possible D gene (5 bases). There are 15 residues in the CDR3. Germline V lookup: CDR1 SGHNT, CDR2 YENEEA. V lost 8 bases and J lost 6, with 21 bases in between. The CDR3: CASARAAELLDTQYF. CDR3 nucleotide sequence: TGTGCCAGCGCTCGTGCAGCGGAGCTATTGGATACGCAGTATTTT.

V and J are TRBV9 and TRBJ2-2; TRBD2 aligns across 9 bases. The V and J ends lost 0 bases and 2 bases, in that order; junction bases with no gene match: 8. Germline lookup yields CDR1 SGDLS and CDR2 YYNGEE. CDR3 size: 18 residues. CDR3 nucleotides: TGTGCCAGCAGCGTAGCCCCCGGGACTAGCCGAAACACCGGGGAGCTGTTTTTT. Translated, it gives CASSVAPGTSRNTGELFF. The full variable domain, with the rest looked up from reference TRBV9 and TRBJ2-2, is DSGVTQTPKHLITATGQRVTLRCSPRSGDLSVYWYQQSLDQGLQFLIQYYNGEERAKGNILERFSAQQFPDLHSELNLSSLELGDSALYFCASSVAPGTSRNTGELFFGEGSRLTVL.

Only one count was recorded for this clone. V and J are TRBV3-1 (or the pseudogene TRBV3-2) and TRBJ2-3; TRBD2 matches 12 bases. CDR1 and CDR2 (germline): LGHDT, YNNKEL (reference sequence). V trimming: 0 bases; J trimming: 9 bases; junction bases outside the gene matches: 7. The CDR3 loop spans 16 amino acids. The CDR3 DNA reads as TGTGCCAGCAGCCAAGATCTAACTAGCGGGGGGTGGACGCAGTATTTT. As protein: CASSQDLTSGGWTQYF.

The V and J genes are TRBV5-4 and TRBJ2-1; D tentatively fits TRBD1 or TRBD2 (7 bases each). Germline V gene lookup returns CDR1 SGHNT and CDR2 YYREEE (reference sequence). The CDR3 length is 16 residues. The ends were cut back, 4 bases at V and 8 bases at J, with 22 bases in the middle. CDR3 in amino acids: CASSQDRPTRGDEQFF. In DNA, the CDR3 is TGTGCCAGCAGCCAGGACAGGCCGACCCGGGGGGATGAGCAGTTCTTC.